This TCR beta chain was obtained from a study of T cells after yellow fever vaccination. Looking at the study overall: Preparation used SMART-Seq v4 Ultra Low Input for the low-cell-number fractions. Regarding the study as a whole: Post-booster repertoires again held most primary-vaccination clones (just under 97% CD4, just under 90% CD8). Abundant clonotypes from the bulk population could contaminate FACS-sorted repertoires. CD4 and CD8 compartments shared a small share of clonotypes.

One entry per CDR3 protein results from TCRdb running MiXCR on the 5' RACE reads. The sample yields around 600,000 distinct CDR3 sequences, 9% to 15% seen once. At least ten counts were recorded for this clonotype. What it binds is not known. This CDR3 has 14 residues. Trimming took 5 bases from V and 0 from J, leaving 10 bases between them. CDR1 is SGHNT, CDR2 YENEEA, per germline. The receptor comes from a man in his thirties or forties who received the YFV17D yellow fever vaccine. Sequencing used PBMCs, obtained on the day of the yellow fever booster vaccination. The genes are TRBV11-3 and TRBJ2-5; D is uncertain. CDR3 residues: CASSPGPNQETQYF. The DNA for the CDR3 is TGTGCCAGCAGCCCGGGCCCGAACCAAGAGACCCAGTACTTC.